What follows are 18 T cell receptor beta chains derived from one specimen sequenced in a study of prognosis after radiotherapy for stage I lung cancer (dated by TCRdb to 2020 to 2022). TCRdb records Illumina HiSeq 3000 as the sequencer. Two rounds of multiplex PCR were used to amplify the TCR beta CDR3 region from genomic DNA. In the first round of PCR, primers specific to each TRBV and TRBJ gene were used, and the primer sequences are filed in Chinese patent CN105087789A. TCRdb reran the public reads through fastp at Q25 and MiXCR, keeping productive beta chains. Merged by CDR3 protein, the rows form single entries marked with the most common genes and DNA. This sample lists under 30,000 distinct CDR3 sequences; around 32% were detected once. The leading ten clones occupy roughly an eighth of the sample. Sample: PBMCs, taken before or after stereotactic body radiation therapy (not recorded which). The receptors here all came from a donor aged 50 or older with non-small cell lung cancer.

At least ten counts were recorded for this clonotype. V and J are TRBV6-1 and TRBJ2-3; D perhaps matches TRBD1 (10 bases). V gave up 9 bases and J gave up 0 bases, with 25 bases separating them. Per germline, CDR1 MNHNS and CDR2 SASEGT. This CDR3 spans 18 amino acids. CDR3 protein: CASAGQGRLAVSTDTQYF. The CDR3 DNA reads TGTGCCAGTGCGGGACAGGGGAGACTAGCGGTGAGCACAGATACGCAGTATTTT.

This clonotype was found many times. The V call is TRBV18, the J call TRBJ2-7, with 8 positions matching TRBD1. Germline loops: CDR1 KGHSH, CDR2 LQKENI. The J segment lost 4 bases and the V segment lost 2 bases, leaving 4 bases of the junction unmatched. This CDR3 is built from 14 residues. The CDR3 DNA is TGTGCCAGCTCACCATCTAGGACAGGGTACGAGCAGTACTTC. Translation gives CASSPSRTGYEQYF.

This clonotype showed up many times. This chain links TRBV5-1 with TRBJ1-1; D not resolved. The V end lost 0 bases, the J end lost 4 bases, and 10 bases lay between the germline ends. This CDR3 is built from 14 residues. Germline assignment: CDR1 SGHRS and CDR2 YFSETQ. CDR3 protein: CASSLVGESTEAFF. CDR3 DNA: TGCGCCAGCAGCTTGGTCGGGGAGAGCACTGAAGCTTTCTTT.

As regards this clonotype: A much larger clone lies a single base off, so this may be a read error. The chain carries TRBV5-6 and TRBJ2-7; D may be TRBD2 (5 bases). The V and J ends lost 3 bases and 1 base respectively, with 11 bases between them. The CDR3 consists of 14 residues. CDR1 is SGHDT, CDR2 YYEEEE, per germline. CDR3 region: CASSYGETSYEQYF. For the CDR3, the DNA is TGTGCCAGCAGCTACGGGGAAACTTCCTACGAGCAGTACTTC.

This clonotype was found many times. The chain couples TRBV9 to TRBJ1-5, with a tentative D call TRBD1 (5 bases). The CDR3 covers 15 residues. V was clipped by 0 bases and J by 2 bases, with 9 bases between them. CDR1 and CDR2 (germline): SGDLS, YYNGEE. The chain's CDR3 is CASSVGGSGNQPQHF. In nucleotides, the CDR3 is TGTGCCAGCAGCGTAGGGGGGAGTGGCAATCAGCCCCAGCATTTT.

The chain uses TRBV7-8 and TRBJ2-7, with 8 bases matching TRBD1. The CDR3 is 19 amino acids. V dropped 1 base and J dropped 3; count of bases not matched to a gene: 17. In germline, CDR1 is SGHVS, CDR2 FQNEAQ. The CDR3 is CASSLGAPDRALIFYEQYF. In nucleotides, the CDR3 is TGTGCCAGCAGCTTAGGGGCCCCGGACAGGGCGTTAATCTTCTACGAGCAGTACTTC.

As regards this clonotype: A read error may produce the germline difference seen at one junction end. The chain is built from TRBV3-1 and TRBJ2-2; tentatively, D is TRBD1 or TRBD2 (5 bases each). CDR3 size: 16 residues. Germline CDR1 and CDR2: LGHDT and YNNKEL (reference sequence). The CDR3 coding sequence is TGTGCCAGCATCCAAGATGATCGGTCAGGTTTGGGGGAGCTGTCTTTT. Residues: CASIQDDRSGLGELSF.

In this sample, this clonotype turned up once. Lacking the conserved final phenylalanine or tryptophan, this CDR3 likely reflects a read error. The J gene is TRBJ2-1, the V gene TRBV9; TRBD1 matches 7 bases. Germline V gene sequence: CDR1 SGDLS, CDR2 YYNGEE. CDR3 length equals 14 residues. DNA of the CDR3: TGTGCTAGCAGCGTAGGGGGCACCTACAATGAGCAGTTCCTC. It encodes CASSVGGTYNEQFL.

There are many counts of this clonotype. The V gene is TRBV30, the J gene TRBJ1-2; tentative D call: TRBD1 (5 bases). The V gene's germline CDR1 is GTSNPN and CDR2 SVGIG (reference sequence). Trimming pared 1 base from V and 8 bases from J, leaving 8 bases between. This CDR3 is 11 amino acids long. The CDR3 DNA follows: TGTGCCTGGAGTGCGGGGGTCGGCTACACCTTC. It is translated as CAWSAGVGYTF.

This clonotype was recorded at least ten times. CDR3 protein: CASPGQGSGNTIYF. As DNA, the CDR3 is TGTGCCAGCCCCGGACAGGGGTCTGGAAACACCATATATTTT. The genes are TRBV6-1 and TRBJ1-3; TRBD1 agrees at 9 bases. V was pared by 8 bases and J by 1 base, with 3 bases of the junction left unmatched. The V gene's germline CDR1 is MNHNS and CDR2 SASEGT. The length of the CDR3 is 14 residues.

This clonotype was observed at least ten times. This CDR3 reads CASTLDSYNYNSPLHF. The CDR3 DNA follows: TGTGCCAGCACCCTCGACAGTTATAACTATAATTCACCCCTCCACTTT. This sequence joins TRBV28 and TRBJ1-6; a weak D match, TRBD1 (5 bases). V lost 7 bases, J lost 3 bases, and 16 bases lay in between. The germline V gene encodes CDR1 MDHEN and CDR2 SYDVKM. This CDR3 region has 16 residues.

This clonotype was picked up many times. CDR3 nucleotides: TGTGCCAGCAGCGAATCGGTCTTGGGGGTAGGGAACACTGAAGCTTTCTTT. Its translation: CASSESVLGVGNTEAFF. The J gene is TRBJ1-1, the V gene TRBV7-9, with TRBD1 as a possible D gene (5 bases). Germline V gene sequence: CDR1 SEHNR, CDR2 FQNEAQ (reference sequence). This CDR3 spans 17 amino acids. Trimming took off 5 bases at V and 1 base at J, with 20 bases between the two ends.

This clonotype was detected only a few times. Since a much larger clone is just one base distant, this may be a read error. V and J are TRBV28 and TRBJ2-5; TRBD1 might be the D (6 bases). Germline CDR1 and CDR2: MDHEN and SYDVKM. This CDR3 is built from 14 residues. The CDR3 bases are TGTGCCAGCAGTCGCCAGGGGTTTCAAGAGACCAAGTACTTC. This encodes CASSRQGFQETKYF.

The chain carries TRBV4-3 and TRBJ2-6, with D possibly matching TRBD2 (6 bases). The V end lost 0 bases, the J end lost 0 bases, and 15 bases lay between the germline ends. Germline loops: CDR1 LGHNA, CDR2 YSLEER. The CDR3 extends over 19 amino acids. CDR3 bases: TGCGCCAGCAGCCAAGAGCTGAGCGGGCGGACCTCTGGGGCCAACGTCCTGACTTTC. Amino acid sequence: CASSQELSGRTSGANVLTF.

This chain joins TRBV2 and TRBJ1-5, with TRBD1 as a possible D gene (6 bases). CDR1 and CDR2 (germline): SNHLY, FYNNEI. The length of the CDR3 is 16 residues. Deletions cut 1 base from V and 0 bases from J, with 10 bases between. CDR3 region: CASSEVDRVSNQPQHF. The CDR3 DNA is TGTGCCAGCAGTGAAGTGGACAGAGTTAGCAATCAGCCCCAGCATTTT.

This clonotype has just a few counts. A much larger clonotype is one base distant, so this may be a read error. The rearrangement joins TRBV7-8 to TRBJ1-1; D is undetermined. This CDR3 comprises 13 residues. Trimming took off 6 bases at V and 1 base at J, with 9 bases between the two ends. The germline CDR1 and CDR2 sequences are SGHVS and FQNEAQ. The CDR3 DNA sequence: TGTGCCAGCAGAACTAGTTGGAACACTGAAGCTTTCTTT. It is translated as CASRTSWNTEAFF. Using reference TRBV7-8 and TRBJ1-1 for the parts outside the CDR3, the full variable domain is GAGVSQSPRYKVAKRGQDVALRCDPISGHVSLFWYQQALGQGPEFLTYFQNEAQLDKSGLPSDRFFAERPEGSVSTLKIQRTQQEDSAVYLCASRTSWNTEAFFGQGTRLTVV.

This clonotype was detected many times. CDR3 residues: CASSYSIAGGYEQYF. DNA for the CDR3: TGTGCCAGCAGTTACTCGATAGCGGGAGGCTACGAGCAGTACTTC. The chain carries TRBV6-6 and TRBJ2-7; 10 nucleotides align to TRBD2. Germline CDR1 reads MNHNY; CDR2 reads SVGAGI (reference sequence). This CDR3 comprises 15 residues. The V segment lost 0 bases and the J segment 3 bases; nucleotides outside the gene matches: 2.

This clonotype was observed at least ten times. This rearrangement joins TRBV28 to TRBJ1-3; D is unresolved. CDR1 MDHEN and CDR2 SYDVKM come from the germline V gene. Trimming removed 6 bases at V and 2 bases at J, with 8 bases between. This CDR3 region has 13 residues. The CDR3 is CASRPGAGNTIYF. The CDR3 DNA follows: TGTGCCAGCAGGCCGGGTGCTGGAAACACCATATATTTT. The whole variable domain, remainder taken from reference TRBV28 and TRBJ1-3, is DVKVTQSSRYLVKRTGEKVFLECVQDMDHENMFWYRQDPGLGLRLIYFSYDVKMKEKGDIPEGYSVSREKKERFSLILESASTNQTSMYLCASRPGAGNTIYFGEGSWLTVV.